These 19 T cell receptor beta chains share one sample of origin, sequenced in a study of cytomegalovirus exposure and HLA in healthy donors. PCR used 60 Vbeta primers and 13 Jbeta primers. Libraries were prepared by immunoSEQ multiplex PCR; TCRdb keeps only in-frame clonotypes and omits some of them. The sample table includes 100,000 to 150,000 clones. The sequenced sample consisted of PBMCs. These receptors all stem from a woman aged 40 to 55 in good health and CMV-seronegative.

The chain is built from TRBV28 and TRBJ1-5; D is unresolved. This CDR3 region has 11 residues. V was pared by 7 bases and J by 5 bases, with 6 bases between. The germline V gene has CDR1 MDHEN and CDR2 SYDVKM. The CDR3 coding sequence is TGTGCCAGCAAACGGTATCAGCCCCAGCATTTT. It is translated as CASKRYQPQHF.

The chain uses TRBV6-1 and TRBJ2-7, with D perhaps TRBD2 (5 bases). Germline CDR1 and CDR2: MNHNS and SASEGT. With 5 bases removed from V and 0 bases from J, the gap between germline ends came to 14 bases. This CDR3 is built from 15 residues. The DNA for the CDR3 is TGTGCCAGCAGTCCCCCGGCGGGCACCTCCTACGAGCAGTACTTC. It codes for CASSPPAGTSYEQYF.

The chain couples TRBV28 to TRBJ2-6; the D gene is possibly TRBD2 (5 bases). From germline, CDR1 is MDHEN and CDR2 SYDVKM. This CDR3 comprises 15 residues. Trimming took off 2 bases at V and 4 bases at J, with 9 bases between the two ends. CDR3 sequence (DNA): TGTGCCAGCAGTTTAAGAACGGGGGGGGCCAACGTCCTGACTTTC. Protein: CASSLRTGGANVLTF. Filled out from reference TRBV28 and TRBJ2-6, the complete variable domain reads DVKVTQSSRYLVKRTGEKVFLECVQDMDHENMFWYRQDPGLGLRLIYFSYDVKMKEKGDIPEGYSVSREKKERFSLILESASTNQTSMYLCASSLRTGGANVLTFGAGSRLTVL.

For the CDR3, the DNA is TGTGCCAGCAGCTTAGCCGAAGAGACCCAGTACTTC. Protein product: CASSLAEETQYF. The chain links TRBV11-2 to TRBJ2-5, with D hard to call. CDR1 and CDR2 (germline): SGHAT, FQNNGV. V dropped 1 base and J dropped 3 bases, with 3 bases sitting between them. CDR3 length equals 12 residues.

The chain has TRBV7-3 and TRBJ2-1; D remains unclear. Deletions cut 3 bases from V and 10 bases from J, with 13 bases between. The CDR3 loop spans 13 amino acids. Germline CDR1 and CDR2: SGHTA and FQGTGA. CDR3: CASSFEPRLEQFF. The CDR3 DNA sequence: TGTGCCAGCAGCTTCGAGCCCCGGTTGGAGCAGTTCTTC.

On this clone itself: The junction departs from germline at one end; a sequencing error may be responsible. This chain connects TRBV11-2 to TRBJ2-6, with 7 bases that match TRBD2. The CDR3 spans 15 residues. Per the germline V gene, CDR1 is SGHAT and CDR2 is FQNNGV. DNA for the CDR3: TGTGCCAGCAGGTTAGCGGGCTCTGGGGCCAACGTCCTGACTTTC. It codes for CASRLAGSGANVLTF.

V usage is TRBV7-9 and J usage is TRBJ1-6, with 9 positions matching TRBD1. The ends lost 1 base at V and 7 bases at J; junction bases unmatched: 2. Germline lookup yields CDR1 SEHNR and CDR2 FQNEAQ (reference sequence). This CDR3 has 15 amino acids. CDR3 sequence: CASSLGGQGNSPLHF. The CDR3 coding sequence is TGTGCCAGCAGCTTAGGTGGACAGGGGAATTCACCCCTCCACTTT.

V usage is TRBV5-7 and J usage is TRBJ1-5, with D possibly matching TRBD1 (5 bases). TRBV5-7 belongs to the ORF category, with a function that is uncertain. V was shortened by 4 bases and J by 7 bases, with 15 bases between the two germline ends. This CDR3 has 14 amino acids. CDR3 DNA sequence: TGTGCCAGCAGCCAGGACTCTCGGGGGCAGCCCCAGCATTTT. Amino acids: CASSQDSRGQPQHF.

The rearrangement joins TRBV18 to TRBJ1-2, with a weak D call TRBD1 (5 bases). Trimming took 2 bases from V and 0 from J, leaving 10 bases between them. Looked up from germline, CDR1 is KGHSH and CDR2 is LQKENI. CDR3 length: 15 residues. The CDR3 region is CASSPGTAANYGYTF. CDR3 nucleotides: TGTGCCAGCTCACCAGGGACTGCGGCTAACTATGGCTACACCTTC.

The rearrangement uses TRBV7-2 and TRBJ2-1; 13 bases line up with TRBD2. Germline CDR1 and CDR2: SGHTA and FQGNSA. The CDR3 is made up of 14 amino acids. Losses at the gene ends were 5 bases for V and 9 bases for J; bases not matched to a gene: 4. This chain's CDR3 is CASSTSGGAIEQFF. The CDR3 DNA follows: TGTGCCAGCAGCACTAGCGGGGGGGCCATTGAGCAGTTCTTC. Variable domain in full (rest from reference TRBV7-2 and TRBJ2-1): GAGVSQSPSNKVTEKGKDVELRCDPISGHTALYWYRQSLGQGLEFLIYFQGNSAPDKSGLPSDRFSAERTGGSVSTLTIQRTQQEDSAVYLCASSTSGGAIEQFFGPGTRLTVL.

The chain recombines TRBV15 with TRBJ2-1; weak D call: TRBD2 (6 bases). The CDR3 is 16 amino acids. Trimming stripped 1 base from V and 7 bases from J, with 17 bases between. Germline V gives CDR1 LNHNV, CDR2 YYDKDF (reference sequence). CDR3 region: CATSRGYGLAQNEQFF. In nucleotides, the CDR3 is TGTGCCACCAGCAGAGGCTATGGGCTAGCGCAGAATGAGCAGTTCTTC.

CDR3 in amino acids: CASSLFAGGQNEQFF. The CDR3 bases are TGTGCCAGCAGCTTATTCGCGGGGGGGCAGAATGAGCAGTTCTTC. The V and J genes are TRBV7-3 and TRBJ2-1, with 9 bases fitting TRBD2. Germline V CDR1 and CDR2: SGHTA, FQGTGA. CDR3 length: 15 residues. J was trimmed by 7 bases and V by 2 bases; bases with no gene match: 6.

The gene calls are TRBV7-8 and TRBJ1-5, with 9 nucleotides matching TRBD1. Trimming took 3 bases from V and 5 from J; bases not matched to a gene: 5. The CDR3 sequence is 15 residues long. CDR1 is SGHVS and CDR2 is FQNEAQ in the germline V gene. CDR3 nucleotide sequence: TGTGCCAGCAGCTTTACGGGACAGGGTTATCAGCCCCAGCATTTT. Residues: CASSFTGQGYQPQHF. The variable domain in full, with the rest retrieved from reference TRBV7-8 and TRBJ1-5, is GAGVSQSPRYKVAKRGQDVALRCDPISGHVSLFWYQQALGQGPEFLTYFQNEAQLDKSGLPSDRFFAERPEGSVSTLKIQRTQQEDSAVYLCASSFTGQGYQPQHFGDGTRLSIL.

The chain carries TRBV2 and TRBJ1-1; possible D gene TRBD1, 5 bases. The V end lost 7 bases, the J end lost 7 bases, and 19 bases lay between the germline ends. The CDR3 contains 14 residues. Germline V gene sequence: CDR1 SNHLY, CDR2 FYNNEI. CDR3 residues: CASTGEVAWGEAFF. CDR3 nucleotides: TGTGCCAGCACGGGGGAGGTGGCTTGGGGTGAAGCTTTCTTT.

V and J are TRBV4-3 and TRBJ1-2; D possibly corresponds to TRBD1 (5 bases). Germline values: CDR1 LGHNA, CDR2 YSLEER. V lost 0 bases and J lost 0, with 11 bases in between. This CDR3 comprises 16 residues. This chain's CDR3 is CASSQDWGGSNYGYTF. DNA for the CDR3: TGCGCCAGCAGCCAAGATTGGGGGGGTTCTAACTATGGCTACACCTTC.

Here the CDR3 reads CASSLSYNYGYTF. In nucleotides, the CDR3 is TGTGCCAGCAGCTTAAGCTACAACTATGGCTACACCTTC. This rearrangement joins TRBV7-9 to TRBJ1-2; D call uncertain. Trimming shortened V by 2 bases and J by 2 bases, and 6 bases separated the two germline ends. The CDR3 length is 13 residues. CDR1 and CDR2 from the germline V gene are SEHNR and FQNEAQ (reference sequence). Drawing the rest from reference TRBV7-9 and TRBJ1-2, the complete variable domain is DTGVSQNPRHKITKRGQNVTFRCDPISEHNRLYWYRQTLGQGPEFLTYFQNEAQLEKSRLLSDRFSAERPKGSFSTLEIQRTEQGDSAMYLCASSLSYNYGYTFGSGTRLTVV.

The chain has TRBV29-1 and TRBJ2-3, with a tentative D call TRBD2 (6 bases). Trimming took 2 bases from V and 2 from J, leaving 11 bases between them. The length of the CDR3 is 14 residues. From germline, CDR1 is SQVTM and CDR2 ANQGSEA. CDR3 loop: CSVETADYTDTQYF. The CDR3 bases are TGCAGCGTTGAAACAGCGGACTACACAGATACGCAGTATTTT.

The rearrangement links TRBV29-1 to TRBJ1-2; no firm D call. Germline V gene lookup returns CDR1 SQVTM and CDR2 ANQGSEA. The CDR3 loop spans 11 amino acids. Trimming removed 6 bases at V and 4 bases at J, with 9 bases between. The CDR3 sequence: CSVMGLYGYTF. DNA of the CDR3: TGCAGCGTCATGGGCCTCTATGGCTACACCTTC.

The chain joins TRBV6-5 to TRBJ2-1, with 7 positions matching TRBD2. The V segment lost 8 bases and the J segment 3 bases; nucleotides outside the gene matches: 13. The CDR3 totals 16 residues. Germline CDR1 reads MNHEY; CDR2 reads SVGAGI. The CDR3 sequence is CASRSGRRGNYNEQFF. CDR3 nucleotides: TGTGCCAGCCGTTCGGGGCGGCGGGGGAACTACAATGAGCAGTTCTTC.